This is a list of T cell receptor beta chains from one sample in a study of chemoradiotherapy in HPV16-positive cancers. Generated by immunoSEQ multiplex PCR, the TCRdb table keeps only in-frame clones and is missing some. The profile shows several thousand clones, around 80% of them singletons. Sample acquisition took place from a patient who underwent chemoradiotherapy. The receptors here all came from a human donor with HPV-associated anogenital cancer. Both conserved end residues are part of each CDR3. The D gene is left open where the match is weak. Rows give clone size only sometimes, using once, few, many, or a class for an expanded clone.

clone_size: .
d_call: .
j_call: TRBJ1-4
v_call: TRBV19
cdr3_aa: CASSPPGTRAEKLFF
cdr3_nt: TGTGCCAGTAGTCCTCCGGGGACGAGGGCGGAAAAACTGTTTTTT

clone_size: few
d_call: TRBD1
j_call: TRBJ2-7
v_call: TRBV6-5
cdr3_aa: CASSPGGYEQYF
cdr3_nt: TGTGCCAGCAGTCCAGGGGGCTACGAGCAGTACTTC

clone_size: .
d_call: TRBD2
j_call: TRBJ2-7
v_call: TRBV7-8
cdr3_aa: CASSLRSPLLAGTSYEQYF
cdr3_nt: TGTGCCAGCAGCTTAAGGTCCCCGCTACTAGCGGGGACCTCCTACGAGCAGTACTTC

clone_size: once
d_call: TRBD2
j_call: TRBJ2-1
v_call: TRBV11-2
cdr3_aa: CASSLGAGGYNEQFF
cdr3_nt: TGTGCCAGCAGCTTAGGGGCGGGGGGTTACAATGAGCAGTTCTTC

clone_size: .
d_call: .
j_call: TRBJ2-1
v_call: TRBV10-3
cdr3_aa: CAIADWGDEQFF
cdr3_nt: TGTGCCATCGCGGACTGGGGGGATGAGCAGTTCTTC

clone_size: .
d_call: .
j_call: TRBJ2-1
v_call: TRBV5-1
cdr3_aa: CASSRRLQGGNEQFF
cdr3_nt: TGCGCCAGCAGCCGACGGCTACAGGGAGGCAATGAGCAGTTCTTC

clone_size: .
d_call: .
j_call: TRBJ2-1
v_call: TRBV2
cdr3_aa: CASSAYNEQFF
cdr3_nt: TGTGCCAGTTCAGCATATAATGAGCAGTTCTTC

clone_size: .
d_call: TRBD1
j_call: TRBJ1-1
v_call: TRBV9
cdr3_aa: CASSPSGQGNTEAFF
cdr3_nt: TGTGCCAGCAGCCCCTCGGGACAGGGTAACACTGAAGCTTTCTTT

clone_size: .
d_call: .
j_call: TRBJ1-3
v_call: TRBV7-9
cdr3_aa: CASSLLTGGSAPGNTIYF
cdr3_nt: TGTGCCAGCAGCTTGCTGACCGGGGGATCGGCCCCTGGAAACACCATATATTTT

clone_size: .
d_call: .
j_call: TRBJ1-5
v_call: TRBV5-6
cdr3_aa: CASSSIGGGYSNQPQHF
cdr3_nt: TGTGCCAGCAGCTCAATCGGCGGGGGTTATAGCAATCAGCCCCAGCATTTT

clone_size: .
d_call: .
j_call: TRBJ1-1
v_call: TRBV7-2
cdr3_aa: CASSLATNTEAFF
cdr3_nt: TGTGCCAGCAGCTTAGCTACCAACACTGAAGCTTTCTTT

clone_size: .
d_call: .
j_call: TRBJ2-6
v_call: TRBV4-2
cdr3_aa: CASSQGTVGGSILGANVLTF
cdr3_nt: TGTGCCAGCAGCCAAGGAACTGTGGGGGGTTCCATATTGGGGGCCAACGTCCTGACTTTC

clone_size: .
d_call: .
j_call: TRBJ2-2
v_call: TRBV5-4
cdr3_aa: CASSLTDTGELFF
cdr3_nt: TGTGCCAGCAGCTTGACGGACACCGGGGAGCTGTTTTTT

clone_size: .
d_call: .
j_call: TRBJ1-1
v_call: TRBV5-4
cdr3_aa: CASSRTGPNTEAFF
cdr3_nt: TGTGCCAGCAGTCGGACGGGACCGAACACTGAAGCTTTCTTT

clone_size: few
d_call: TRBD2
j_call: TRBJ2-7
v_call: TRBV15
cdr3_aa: CATSDRRGVKPYEQYF
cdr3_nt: TGTGCCACCAGCGATCGACGGGGGGTGAAACCCTACGAGCAGTACTTC

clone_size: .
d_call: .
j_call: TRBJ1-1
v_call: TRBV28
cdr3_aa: CASPRPLPNTEAFF
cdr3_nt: TGTGCCAGCCCAAGACCCCTACCGAACACTGAAGCTTTCTTT

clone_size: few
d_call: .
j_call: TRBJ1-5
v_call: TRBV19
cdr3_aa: CASSIWGRGSNQPQHF
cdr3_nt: TGTGCCAGTAGTATTTGGGGCAGGGGCAGTAATCAGCCCCAGCATTTT

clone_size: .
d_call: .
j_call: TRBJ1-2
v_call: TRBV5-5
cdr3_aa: CASSLFGTTYGYTF
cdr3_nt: TGTGCCAGCAGCTTGTTCGGGACGACCTATGGCTACACCTTC

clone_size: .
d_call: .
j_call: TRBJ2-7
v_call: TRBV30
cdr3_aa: CAWSRVVEQYF
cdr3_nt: TGTGCCTGGAGTCGGGTAGTCGAGCAGTACTTC

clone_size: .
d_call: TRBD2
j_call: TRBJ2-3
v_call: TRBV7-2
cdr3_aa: CASSFKRGPDTQYF
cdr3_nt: TGTGCCAGCAGCTTCAAGCGGGGTCCGGATACGCAGTATTTT

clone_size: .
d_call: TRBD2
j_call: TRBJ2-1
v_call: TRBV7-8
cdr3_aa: CASSLAAGGLGEQFF
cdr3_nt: TGTGCCAGCAGCTTAGCGGCGGGGGGCTTGGGCGAGCAGTTCTTC

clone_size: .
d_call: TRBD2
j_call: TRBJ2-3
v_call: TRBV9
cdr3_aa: CASSSRTSGSGSDTQYF
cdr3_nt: TGTGCCAGCAGCTCGCGGACTAGCGGTTCGGGGTCAGATACGCAGTATTTT

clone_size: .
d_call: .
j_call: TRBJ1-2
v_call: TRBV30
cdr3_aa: CAWSVAGDGGYTF
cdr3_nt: TGTGCCTGGAGTGTAGCAGGGGATGGGGGCTACACCTTC

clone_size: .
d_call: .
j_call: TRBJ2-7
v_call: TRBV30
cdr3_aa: CVWSGRSYEQYF
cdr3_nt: TGTGTCTGGTCCGGGAGATCCTACGAGCAGTACTTC

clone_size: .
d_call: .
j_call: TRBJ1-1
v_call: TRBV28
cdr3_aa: CASSFRGRLEATEAFF
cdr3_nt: TGTGCCAGCAGTTTCAGGGGACGGCTGGAGGCCACTGAAGCTTTCTTT

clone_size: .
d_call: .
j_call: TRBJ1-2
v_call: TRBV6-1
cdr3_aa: CASSEVFSNYGYTF
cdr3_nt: TGTGCCAGCAGTGAAGTTTTTTCAAACTATGGCTACACCTTC

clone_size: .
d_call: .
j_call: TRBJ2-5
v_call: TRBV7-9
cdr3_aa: CASSLGSGARWETQYF
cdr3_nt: TGTGCCAGCAGCTTAGGGTCAGGGGCGCGGTGGGAGACCCAGTACTTC